This T cell receptor beta chain was found in a study of graft-versus-host responses after intestinal transplantation. The wider study: Transplant recipients had multivisceral, liver-intestinal, or isolated intestinal grafts. All of the recipients had induction that used anti-thymocyte globulin, then tacrolimus and steroids for approximately 3 years. Findings of the study overall: Individuals who had graft-donor T cell macrochimerism had allografts that showed high graft-versus-host to host-versus-graft clonal ratios.

Germline-derived CDR1 and CDR2 are MNHEY and SMNVEV (reference sequence). The CDR3 totals 13 residues. The V gene lost 6 bases and the J gene lost 2 bases, with 8 bases spanning the gap. About this clone: Its antigen remains unidentified.

Generated by immunoSEQ multiplex PCR, the TCRdb table keeps only in-frame clones and is missing some. Among some 150,000 clones listed, 92% were seen once. This chain connects TRBV27 to TRBJ2-1, with D unresolved. This TCR came from a human donor who received an intestinal transplant. The specimen was unstimulated CD4+ T cells sorted from spleen or lymph node cells, collected before intestinal transplant. CDR3 bases: TGTGCCAGCAGCCCCGGAACCTACAATGAGCAGTTCTTC. Its protein is CASSPGTYNEQFF.